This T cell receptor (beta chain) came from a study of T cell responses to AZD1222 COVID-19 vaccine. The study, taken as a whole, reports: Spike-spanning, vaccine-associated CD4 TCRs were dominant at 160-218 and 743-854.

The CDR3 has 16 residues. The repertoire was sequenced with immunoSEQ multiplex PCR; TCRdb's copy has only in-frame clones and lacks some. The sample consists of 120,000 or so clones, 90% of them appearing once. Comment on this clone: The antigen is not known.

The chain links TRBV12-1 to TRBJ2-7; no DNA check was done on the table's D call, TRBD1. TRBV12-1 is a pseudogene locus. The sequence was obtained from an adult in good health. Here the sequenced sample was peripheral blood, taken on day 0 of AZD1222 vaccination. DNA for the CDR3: TGTGCCAGCAGCCCATACGTAAGAGACAGATCCTACGAGCAGTACTTC. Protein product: CASSPYVRDRSYEQYF.